This TCR beta chain was documented in a study of blood T cells in healthy people across ages. As for this clonotype: The target antigen is unknown.

The study's findings and limits: Older age coincided with a roughly linear decline in TCR beta diversity per million T cells.

Drawn from each donor were roughly 9.4 milliliters of peripheral blood. Each sample yielded at least 5 micrograms of PBMC total RNA. Primers used in a second PCR of roughly 7 to 11 cycles were a sample-barcoded 5' primer and a J-beta primer mix. A template-switch adaptor with 12 random nucleotides tagged each cDNA molecule. TCRdb re-called the 5' RACE reads through MiXCR, storing one row per CDR3 protein. The data contain about 1.8 million distinct CDR3 sequences, about 49% of them singletons. The sequencing sample was made of blood. The origin of this receptor is a middle-aged woman in good health.

CDR3 sequence reads: CASSYLDRGPLYEQYF. The CDR3, as DNA: TGTGCCAGCAGCTACCTCGACAGGGGGCCTCTCTACGAGCAGTACTTC. The rearrangement uses TRBV7-2 and TRBJ2-4, with 10 bases lining up with TRBD1. The J call could be wrong; TRBJ2-7 is a better fit for the DNA end. The CDR3 loop spans 16 amino acids. Germline loops: CDR1 SGHTA, CDR2 FQGNSA.